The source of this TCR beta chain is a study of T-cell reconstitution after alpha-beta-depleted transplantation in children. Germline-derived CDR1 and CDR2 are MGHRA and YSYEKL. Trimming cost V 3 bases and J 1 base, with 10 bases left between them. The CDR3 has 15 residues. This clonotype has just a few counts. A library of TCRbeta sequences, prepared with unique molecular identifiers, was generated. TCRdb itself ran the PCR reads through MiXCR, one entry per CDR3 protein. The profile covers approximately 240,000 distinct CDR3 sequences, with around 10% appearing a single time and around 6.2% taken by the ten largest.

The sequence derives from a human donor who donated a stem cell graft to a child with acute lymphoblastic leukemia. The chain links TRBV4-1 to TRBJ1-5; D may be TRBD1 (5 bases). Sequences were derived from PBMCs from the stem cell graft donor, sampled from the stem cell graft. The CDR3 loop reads CASSQNGGSNQPQHF. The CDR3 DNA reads TGCGCCAGCAGCCAGAACGGGGGAAGCAATCAGCCCCAGCATTTT.